Listed below are T cell receptor beta chains from one sample, sequenced in a study of T cell clusters in autoimmune cytopenias. TCRdb reanalyzed the multiplex PCR reads, giving one entry per CDR3 protein sequence and no DNA. Listed are around 2,700 distinct CDR3 sequences; more than 35% falls within the top ten. The sample was also reused in another study, on T cell repertoires in aging, cancer and after chemotherapy.

Sequenced: peripheral blood. The receptors here all came from a human donor with an autoimmune cytopenia or autoimmune hepatitis (not recorded which). Both conserved end residues are part of each CDR3. The listing skips clone size in some rows; elsewhere it reads once, few, many or a size class.

CDR3 length	J gene	V gene	clone size	CDR3 protein
16	TRBJ2-7	TRBV27	NA	CASSTAPGQANYEQYF
13	TRBJ2-7	TRBV6-1	medium-sized	CASSEAVGYEQYF
16	TRBJ2-7	TRBV19	NA	CASSTHGGESYYEQYF
13	TRBJ2-7	TRBV27	NA	CASSARTAYEQYF
13	TRBJ2-6	TRBV6-5	medium-sized	CASRRQGANVLTF
14	TRBJ1-2	TRBV19	medium-sized	CASSMGQGADGYTF
14	TRBJ1-2	TRBV5-4	NA	CASSPGQGVGGYTF
13	TRBJ1-5	TRBV19	NA	CASNRAYNQPQHF
14	TRBJ2-1	TRBV11-3	large	CASSSEQADPEQFF
20	TRBJ2-1	TRBV12-3/TRBV12-4	medium-sized	CASSFRAGLAGRSSYNEQFF
12	TRBJ1-1	TRBV6-2/TRBV6-3	NA	CASSPPTGATFF
14	TRBJ2-2	TRBV5-4	medium-sized	CASSLGRNTGELFF
12	TRBJ2-7	TRBV27	medium-sized	CASRGKAYEQYF
13	TRBJ1-5	TRBV6-2/TRBV6-3	NA	CAIRRQHDQPQHF
14	TRBJ2-3	TRBV5-4	NA	CASTYGPNTDTQYF
14	TRBJ2-7	TRBV19	medium-sized	CATNPGQASYEQYF
14	TRBJ2-1	TRBV27	medium-sized	CASSPATGEVEQFF
16	TRBJ2-6	TRBV19	large	CASSAGTGSGANVLTF
14	TRBJ1-1	TRBV5-4	NA	CASRNWDRQSEAFF
14	TRBJ2-7	TRBV5-6	large	CASSFGTGIYEQYF
12	TRBJ1-1	TRBV19	NA	CASRNGLTEAFF
13	TRBJ2-7	TRBV6-1	NA	CASSEPPGKGLYF
12	TRBJ2-7	TRBV10-3	medium-sized	CATRPATYEQYF
13	TRBJ1-2	TRBV27	NA	CASSLGQGGGYTF
18	TRBJ1-5	TRBV6-6	NA	CASRHSRTGQGGGQPQHF
12	TRBJ2-1	TRBV5-1	NA	CASSYQLGPPFF
14	TRBJ2-1	TRBV20-1	NA	CSAPLVGSYNEQFF
15	TRBJ2-3	TRBV6-6	medium-sized	CASSLPRGSDPTQYF
14	TRBJ1-6	TRBV6-6	medium-sized	CASRTGDNNSPLHF
16	TRBJ2-2	TRBV5-4	medium-sized	CASSPRLAGGTGELFF
15	TRBJ1-1	TRBV12-3/TRBV12-4	NA	CASISRRDPHTEAFF
17	TRBJ2-1	TRBV7-2	large	CASSLAGRRGGLNEQFF
12	TRBJ2-1	TRBV30	medium-sized	CAWSRDGSTQFF
15	TRBJ2-3	TRBV19	medium-sized	CASSTGTAITDTQYF
18	TRBJ2-5	TRBV5-5	NA	CASSFPRSWGGRQETQYF
15	TRBJ2-5	TRBV27	NA	CASSQTGRAGETQYF
13	TRBJ2-3	TRBV5-4	medium-sized	CASSATGTDTQYF
16	TRBJ2-2	TRBV12-3/TRBV12-4	NA	CASSLRRGLDTGELFF
17	TRBJ1-2	TRBV15	medium-sized	CATSREVSRVIDYGYTF
15	TRBJ2-1	TRBV6-4	NA	CASSLGQGLRNEQFF
16	TRBJ2-1	TRBV10-3	NA	CAISESGQGVYNEQFF
13	TRBJ2-2	TRBV29-1	large	CSGGTGGTGELFF
13	TRBJ2-7	TRBV18	medium-sized	CASSPGHGYEQYF
15	TRBJ1-2	TRBV18	NA	CASSPARAGNYGYTF
22	TRBJ2-1	TRBV12-3/TRBV12-4	NA	CASSNSFSNTGLAGGGIFHQFF
15	TRBJ1-1	TRBV19	NA	CASSRAGGRNTEAFF
12	TRBJ1-1	TRBV5-6	NA	CASSFGYSEAFF
14	TRBJ2-5	TRBV5-4	NA	CASSLGGFQETQYF
16	TRBJ1-2	TRBV6-6	NA	CASSYRARQQGGGYTF
14	TRBJ2-2	TRBV6-1	NA	CASSEVSGSGELFF
19	TRBJ2-4	TRBV13	NA	CASSSNTGGTSSAKNIQYF
13	TRBJ2-3	TRBV29-1	NA	CSVWGGTGDTQYF
16	TRBJ2-2	TRBV27	NA	CTSSLSGGKRTGELFF
17	TRBJ2-6	TRBV7-6	medium-sized	CASSLAGGGTGANVLTF
14	TRBJ1-5	TRBV19	medium-sized	CASRIPGGRQPQHF
16	TRBJ2-3	TRBV7-6	medium-sized	CASSLLLASSTDTQYF
14	TRBJ1-5	TRBV10-3	NA	CAISEQGSAQPQHF
14	TRBJ2-1	TRBV11-2	NA	CASSLAGGYNEQFF
12	TRBJ2-3	TRBV19	medium-sized	CASSYLTDTQYF
11	TRBJ2-2	TRBV12-3/TRBV12-4	NA	CASSPTEGLFF